The rows below give T cell receptor beta chains drawn from one sample of a study of blood T cell repertoires in COVID-19. The repertoire was sequenced with immunoSEQ multiplex PCR; TCRdb's copy has only in-frame clones and lacks some. This sample has about 130,000 clones; roughly four fifths occur once, and the top ten carry under 20%. The specimen sequenced was PBMCs or T cells enriched from blood (not recorded which). The receptors derive from a man under 40 who had recovered from COVID-19. Each CDR3 is given with its conserved first and last residue. D genes are given only for firm matches. Some rows mark clone size as missing; the rest say once, few, many or name a class of expanded clone.

j_gene: TRBJ1-5; abundance: few; d_gene: TRBD1; v_gene: TRBV6-1; CDR3nt: TGTGCCAGCAGTGACAGGGGGCCAAATCAGCCCCAGCATTTT; CDR3aa: CASSDRGPNQPQHF
j_gene: TRBJ1-5; abundance: -; d_gene: -; v_gene: TRBV12-3/TRBV12-4; CDR3nt: TGTGCCAGCAGTTTATCCGGGAATCAGCCCCAGCATTTT; CDR3aa: CASSLSGNQPQHF
j_gene: TRBJ2-1; abundance: -; d_gene: TRBD2; v_gene: TRBV5-1; CDR3nt: TGCGCCAGCAAGAGCCTAGCGGGACTCCAGAATGAGCAGTTCTTC; CDR3aa: CASKSLAGLQNEQFF
j_gene: TRBJ1-1; abundance: -; d_gene: TRBD1; v_gene: TRBV5-1; CDR3nt: TGCGCCAGCAGCCCACCCGACAGGGTGAACACTGAAGCTTTCTTT; CDR3aa: CASSPPDRVNTEAFF
j_gene: TRBJ2-1; abundance: -; d_gene: -; v_gene: TRBV5-6; CDR3nt: TGTGCCAGCAGCTTGGACCCGAGCGGTCCTCCGTTCTTC; CDR3aa: CASSLDPSGPPFF
j_gene: TRBJ2-2; abundance: -; d_gene: -; v_gene: TRBV7-3; CDR3nt: TGTGCCAGCAGCTTAAACTCCCCCTCGAACACCGGGGAGCTGTTTTTT; CDR3aa: CASSLNSPSNTGELFF
j_gene: TRBJ1-2; abundance: -; d_gene: TRBD1; v_gene: TRBV2; CDR3nt: TGTGCCAGCAGTGAAGGTTGGGACAGGGAGTTGTATGGCTACACCTTC; CDR3aa: CASSEGWDRELYGYTF
j_gene: TRBJ1-1; abundance: few; d_gene: -; v_gene: TRBV9; CDR3nt: TGTGCCAGCAGCCCTACGGACAGACCGAACACTGAAGCTTTCTTT; CDR3aa: CASSPTDRPNTEAFF
j_gene: TRBJ1-1; abundance: -; d_gene: TRBD1; v_gene: TRBV5-5; CDR3nt: TGTGCCAGCAGGGCGACAGGGTATGTCAGAACTGAAGCTTTCTTT; CDR3aa: CASRATGYVRTEAFF
j_gene: TRBJ1-5; abundance: -; d_gene: -; v_gene: TRBV21-1; CDR3nt: TGTGCCAGCAGCAAAACCTCCGCGGACAGGGGGCTTCAGCCCCAGCATTTT; CDR3aa: CASSKTSADRGLQPQHF
j_gene: TRBJ1-1; abundance: -; d_gene: -; v_gene: TRBV5-6; CDR3nt: TGTGCCAGCAACCGGGGGTATGGGATTACTGAAGCTTTCTTT; CDR3aa: CASNRGYGITEAFF
j_gene: TRBJ2-2; abundance: -; d_gene: -; v_gene: TRBV12-3/TRBV12-4; CDR3nt: TGTGCCAGCAGTTTAGCGGGGAGAGGGGAGCTGTTTTTT; CDR3aa: CASSLAGRGELFF
j_gene: TRBJ1-1; abundance: -; d_gene: -; v_gene: TRBV10-2; CDR3nt: TGCGCCAGCAGTGAGTCGGGCGCGAACACTGAAGCTTTCTTT; CDR3aa: CASSESGANTEAFF
j_gene: TRBJ2-1; abundance: -; d_gene: TRBD2; v_gene: TRBV5-1; CDR3nt: TGCGCCAGCAGCTTGGAGGGGACTAGCGGGAGTCCGGGCTACAATGAGCAGTTCTTC; CDR3aa: CASSLEGTSGSPGYNEQFF
j_gene: TRBJ1-1; abundance: -; d_gene: -; v_gene: TRBV5-4; CDR3nt: TGTGCCAGCAGCTTGGCCAGGACACTGAACACTGAAGCTTTCTTT; CDR3aa: CASSLARTLNTEAFF
j_gene: TRBJ2-5; abundance: -; d_gene: TRBD2; v_gene: TRBV7-2; CDR3nt: TGTGCCAGCAGGGGAGGACTAGCGGGGCTTGAGACCCAGTACTTC; CDR3aa: CASRGGLAGLETQYF
j_gene: TRBJ2-3; abundance: -; d_gene: -; v_gene: TRBV2; CDR3nt: TGTGCCAGCACCGTGGAGGGGACGGTCACAGATACGCAGTATTTT; CDR3aa: CASTVEGTVTDTQYF
j_gene: TRBJ2-7; abundance: -; d_gene: TRBD2; v_gene: TRBV5-5; CDR3nt: TGTGCCAGCAGCTGGACGGGGTACACTAGCGGGAGATCCCACGAGCAGTACTTC; CDR3aa: CASSWTGYTSGRSHEQYF
j_gene: TRBJ1-1; abundance: -; d_gene: -; v_gene: TRBV6-5; CDR3nt: TGTGCCAGCAGTTACACCGACAGAACTGAAGCTTTCTTT; CDR3aa: CASSYTDRTEAFF
j_gene: TRBJ2-4; abundance: once; d_gene: TRBD1; v_gene: TRBV2; CDR3nt: TGTGCCAGCAGTGATGACAGGGCACTAGCCAAAAACATTCAGTACTTC; CDR3aa: CASSDDRALAKNIQYF
j_gene: TRBJ1-2; abundance: once; d_gene: -; v_gene: TRBV9; CDR3nt: TGTGCCAGCGCGGCCGCGGGGGACTATGGCTACACCTTC; CDR3aa: CASAAAGDYGYTF
j_gene: TRBJ1-6; abundance: -; d_gene: -; v_gene: TRBV11-3; CDR3nt: TGTGCCAGCAGCTTAGATGCGGATTCACCCCTCCACTTT; CDR3aa: CASSLDADSPLHF
j_gene: TRBJ1-2; abundance: -; d_gene: -; v_gene: TRBV6-5; CDR3nt: TGTGCCAGCAGAATGGGGGGGGGAGGGATCTATGGCTACACCTTC; CDR3aa: CASRMGGGGIYGYTF
j_gene: TRBJ2-3; abundance: many; d_gene: -; v_gene: TRBV27; CDR3nt: TGTGCCAGCAGTTATCGCGACATCACAGATACGCAGTATTTT; CDR3aa: CASSYRDITDTQYF
j_gene: TRBJ1-1; abundance: few; d_gene: -; v_gene: TRBV27; CDR3nt: TGTGCCAGCAGCATACAGGGGAACACTGAAGCTTTCTTT; CDR3aa: CASSIQGNTEAFF
j_gene: TRBJ1-2; abundance: -; d_gene: -; v_gene: TRBV28; CDR3nt: TGTGCCAGCAGTTTAGGGAGGGTCGGGGGCTACACCTTC; CDR3aa: CASSLGRVGGYTF
j_gene: TRBJ1-2; abundance: -; d_gene: -; v_gene: TRBV9; CDR3nt: TGTGCCAGCAGCGTAGGCTGGGGGGGTGGCTACACCTTC; CDR3aa: CASSVGWGGGYTF
j_gene: TRBJ2-1; abundance: -; d_gene: -; v_gene: TRBV23-1; CDR3nt: TGCGCCAGGTATTCGGATGAGCAGTTCTTC; CDR3aa: CARYSDEQFF
j_gene: TRBJ2-7; abundance: -; d_gene: -; v_gene: TRBV6-5; CDR3nt: TGTGCCAGCAGGATGAGGGACACCCCCTACGAGCAGTACTTC; CDR3aa: CASRMRDTPYEQYF
j_gene: TRBJ1-6; abundance: -; d_gene: -; v_gene: TRBV5-6; CDR3nt: TGTGCCAGCAGCCCCGACAGATATAATTCACCCCTCCACTTT; CDR3aa: CASSPDRYNSPLHF
j_gene: TRBJ1-2; abundance: -; d_gene: TRBD1; v_gene: TRBV6-5; CDR3nt: TGTGCCAGCAGTTACGTCGGACAGGGAGGGAGCTACACCTTC; CDR3aa: CASSYVGQGGSYTF
j_gene: TRBJ2-3; abundance: -; d_gene: -; v_gene: TRBV5-1; CDR3nt: TGCGCCAGCAAACAGGGCACAGATACGCAGTATTTT; CDR3aa: CASKQGTDTQYF
j_gene: TRBJ1-2; abundance: few; d_gene: TRBD1; v_gene: TRBV7-9; CDR3nt: TGTGCCAGCAGCTCTCCCAGGGGGTTGGACTATGGCTACACCTTC; CDR3aa: CASSSPRGLDYGYTF